This entry concerns a single T cell receptor (beta chain). Its target is not known. This entry is derived from a study of long-term antiretroviral therapy in people with HIV. With survey level as its setting, the immunoSEQ assay was v3.0. Sequencing of each sample targeted about 35,000-55,000 T-cell genomes. The table came from immunoSEQ multiplex PCR; TCRdb's copy has only in-frame clones and leaves some out. The sample records 20,000 to 30,000 clones, around 85% being singletons. General study points: Among HIV repertoires, CDR3 length ranges were narrower than those of controls. ART preceded a rise in diversity that nonetheless stayed lower than in transplant donor controls.

Every sample had roughly 1-11 million cryopreserved PBMC in it before DNA extraction. J lost 8 bases, V lost 7 bases, and 22 bases had no gene match. The CDR3 length is 18 residues. Germline V gene data show CDR1 as LGHNT and CDR2 as FRNRAP. The sequenced sample was unsorted PBMCs, obtained 2.3 years after starting antiretroviral therapy. The receptor's source is a man aged 40-50 years with HIV. The chain has TRBV12-5 and TRBJ1-2; the match to TRBD1 covers 10 bases. CDR3 in DNA: TGTGCTAGTGCCTACACCACGGTGGCCTCGTCGGGACAGGGGGGCTACACCTTC. Protein: CASAYTTVASSGQGGYTF.